These 6 T cell receptor beta chains originate from one sample sequenced in a study of cytomegalovirus exposure and HLA in healthy donors. Only in-frame clones appear in the TCRdb table, and some are missing; sequencing was by immunoSEQ multiplex PCR. The sample records 150,000 to 200,000 clones, roughly nine tenths being singletons. The material sequenced was PBMCs. Receptors originate from a woman aged 25 to 39 in good health and CMV-seronegative.

The chain joins TRBV7-3 to TRBJ2-3, with D possibly being TRBD2 (6 bases). Trimming removed 5 bases from V and 0 bases from J, with 12 bases in between. There are 15 residues in the CDR3. Germline assignment: CDR1 SGHTA and CDR2 FQGTGA. The CDR3 sequence: CASSPLAASTDTQYF. In DNA, the CDR3 is TGTGCCAGCAGCCCTTTAGCGGCTAGCACAGATACGCAGTATTTT.

This clone has a single count. V gene TRBV18 combines with J gene TRBJ2-7, with D perhaps TRBD1 or TRBD2 (6 bases each). Germline V gene data show CDR1 as KGHSH and CDR2 as LQKENI. This CDR3 region has 15 residues. The V end lost 0 bases, the J end lost 5 bases, and 14 bases lay between the germline ends. The CDR3 loop reads CASSPPSTGTHEQYF. In nucleotides, the CDR3 is TGTGCCAGCTCACCACCGTCTACAGGGACTCACGAGCAGTACTTC.

A remark on this clone: The sample contains more than one DNA sequence encoding this CDR3. This chain links TRBV20-1 with TRBJ2-3; D gene unclear. V gave up 0 bases and J gave up 3 bases, with 1 base separating them. Germline V gene lookup returns CDR1 DFQATT and CDR2 SNEGSKA (reference sequence). This CDR3 comprises 11 residues. CDR3 coding DNA: TGCAGTGCTAGAGATACAGATACGCAGTATTTT. Its protein is CSARDTDTQYF.

The chain joins TRBV5-4 to TRBJ2-4; 13 positions agree with TRBD2. The CDR3 covers 18 residues. The trim removed 6 bases at V and 1 base at J, leaving 10 bases unmatched. Germline lookup yields CDR1 SGHNT and CDR2 YYREEE (reference sequence). The CDR3 DNA reads TGTGCCAGCACCCCAACTAGCGGGGGGGCCGAGGCCAAAAACATTCAGTACTTC. This codes for CASTPTSGGAEAKNIQYF. The complete variable domain, with remaining parts taken from reference TRBV5-4 and TRBJ2-4, reads ETGVTQSPTHLIKTRGQQVTLRCSSQSGHNTVSWYQQALGQGPQFIFQYYREEENGRGNFPPRFSGLQFPNYSSELNVNALELDDSALYLCASTPTSGGAEAKNIQYFGAGTRLSVL.

This rearrangement joins TRBV11-2 to TRBJ2-5; a weak D match, TRBD1 (6 bases). Trimming stripped 2 bases from V and 2 bases from J, with 12 bases between. The CDR3 loop spans 15 amino acids. Germline values: CDR1 SGHAT, CDR2 FQNNGV. The CDR3 sequence: CASSLQTGYQETQYF. The CDR3 coding sequence is TGTGCCAGCAGCTTACAGACAGGTTATCAAGAGACCCAGTACTTC. Full variable domain (missing parts from reference TRBV11-2 and TRBJ2-5): EAGVAQSPRYKIIEKRQSVAFWCNPISGHATLYWYQQILGQGPKLLIQFQNNGVVDDSQLPKDRFSAERLKGVDSTLKIQPAKLEDSAVYLCASSLQTGYQETQYFGPGTRLLVL.

The gene calls are TRBV11-2 and TRBJ2-1; possible D gene TRBD2, 6 bases. The CDR3 consists of 15 residues. Germline V gene lookup returns CDR1 SGHAT and CDR2 FQNNGV. Trimming took off 5 bases at V and 8 bases at J, with 19 bases between the two ends. The CDR3 loop reads CASSRGGVRADEQFF. The DNA of the CDR3 is TGTGCCAGCAGCAGAGGAGGGGTCAGGGCGGATGAGCAGTTCTTC.